A selection of T cell receptor beta chains follows, all from one sample in a study of blood T cell repertoires in COVID-19. Repertoires were generated with immunoSEQ multiplex PCR, while TCRdb's copy carries only in-frame clones and drops some. The table lists under 300,000 clones, 83% of them singletons, with around a tenth in the top ten. Sequences were obtained from peripheral blood. The receptors originated from a woman in her 50s who had recovered from COVID-19. The CDR3 runs from the conserved cysteine through the conserved F or W. The D gene is left open where the match is weak. Not every row has a clone size; where given, it reads once, few, many or a size class.

V	J	D	size	DNA	CDR3
TRBV9	TRBJ1-2	-	-	TGTGCCAGCAGCGGGGACACTTCTGGCTACACCTTC	CASSGDTSGYTF
TRBV10-3	TRBJ2-7	-	-	TGTGCCATCAGTGAGGCGATGGACAGAAGGTACGAGCAGTACTTC	CAISEAMDRRYEQYF
TRBV11-1	TRBJ2-7	TRBD2	-	TGTGCCAGCAGCCTGCAGCGGGAAGCCTACGAGCAGTACTTC	CASSLQREAYEQYF
TRBV18	TRBJ2-7	-	-	TGTGCCAGCTCAGAGGAGGGGGGGTACGAGCAGTACTTC	CASSEEGGYEQYF
TRBV9	TRBJ2-6	TRBD1	many	TGTGCCAGCAGCTCAGAGGCAGGGGGCTATGGGGCCAACGTCCTGACTTTC	CASSSEAGGYGANVLTF
TRBV28	TRBJ2-6	-	-	TGTGCCAGCAGTTTCCCTCTTAGCGGAAGCTCTGGGGCCAACGTCCTGACTTTC	CASSFPLSGSSGANVLTF
TRBV3-1/TRBV3-2	TRBJ2-3	-	-	TGTGCCAGCAGCCAAATAACAGATACGCAGTATTTT	CASSQITDTQYF
TRBV5-1	TRBJ2-7	TRBD1	-	TGCGCCAGCAAAGTCCGGACAGGAAGCTCCTACGAGCAGTACTTC	CASKVRTGSSYEQYF
TRBV5-4	TRBJ2-3	-	-	TGTGCCAGCAGCTTTGGAGCGGAGAGGCGCACAGATACGCAGTATTTT	CASSFGAERRTDTQYF
TRBV18	TRBJ1-5	TRBD1	-	TGTGCCAGCTCGCCCAGGGGGGTTAACAATCAGCCCCAGCATTTT	CASSPRGVNNQPQHF
TRBV4-3	TRBJ2-6	-	many	TGCGCCAGCAGCCAAGGGGGGGACTCCTTCTCTGGGGCCAACGTCCTGACTTTC	CASSQGGDSFSGANVLTF